These 27 T cell receptor beta chains share one sample of origin, sequenced in a study of blood T cell repertoires in COVID-19. Produced via immunoSEQ multiplex PCR; TCRdb's table is partial and in-frame only. The sample holds roughly 65,000 clones; roughly 85% are singletons and the top ten take roughly 40%. The sample was peripheral blood. The receptors derive from a woman of 80 years or more with active or convalescent COVID-19.

The table lists this clone with a few counts. The chain joins TRBV2 to TRBJ1-3; D is unclear. This CDR3 comprises 15 residues. Germline values: CDR1 SNHLY, CDR2 FYNNEI. The CDR3 region is CATVENARSGNTIYF. As DNA, the CDR3 is TGTGCTACAGTCGAGAATGCTCGCTCTGGAAACACCATATATTTT.

The chain joins TRBV30 to TRBJ1-1, with D hard to call. CDR3 size: 11 residues. V gave up 2 bases and J gave up 3 bases, with 4 bases separating them. Germline V lookup: CDR1 GTSNPN, CDR2 SVGIG (reference sequence). CDR3 bases: TGTGCCTGGAGTCTAGACACTGAAGCTTTCTTT. This codes for CAWSLDTEAFF.

The CDR3 reads CATGTEGHSPLHF. The CDR3, as DNA: TGTGCCACAGGGACAGAAGGACATTCACCCCTCCACTTT. J is TRBJ1-6 and V is TRBV19; TRBD1 agrees at 7 bases. The CDR3 has 13 residues. Unmatched junction bases numbered 8, after V lost 10 bases and J lost 8 bases. Germline V gives CDR1 LNHDA, CDR2 SQIVND (reference sequence).

J is TRBJ2-1 and V is TRBV6-1; 7 bases agree with TRBD1. Germline lookup yields CDR1 MNHNS and CDR2 SASEGT. V lost 3 bases, J lost 7 bases, and 6 bases stayed unmatched. The CDR3 runs 14 residues. The CDR3 is CASSDRDRENEQFF. The DNA for the CDR3 is TGTGCCAGCAGTGATCGTGACAGGGAGAATGAGCAGTTCTTC.

This sequence joins TRBV6-6 and TRBJ1-6; the match to TRBD1 covers 7 bases. The germline CDR1 and CDR2 sequences are MNHNY and SVGAGI (reference sequence). Germline trimming cut 5 bases from V and 14 bases from J; bases unmatched to any gene: 12. This CDR3 has 14 amino acids. DNA of the CDR3: TGTGCCAGCAGTCCCGGGACAGAGTCTCGGGCCCTCCACTTT. Translated, it gives CASSPGTESRALHF.

A few counts support this clone. The rearrangement uses TRBV6-5 and TRBJ1-2; TRBD1 aligns across 8 bases. With V trimmed by 4 bases and J by 7 bases, 8 bases remained unmatched. Germline V CDR1 and CDR2: MNHEY, SVGAGI. CDR3 length equals 14 residues. Here the CDR3 reads CASSSRQGWTGYTF. CDR3 nucleotides: TGTGCCAGCAGTTCTAGACAGGGGTGGACTGGCTACACCTTC.

This clone was counted a single time. The CDR3 region has the DNA TGTGCCAGCAGCGCCAGTCCTGGCTACACCTTC. Translating it yields CASSASPGYTF. The V gene is TRBV6-5, the J gene TRBJ1-2; D remains unclear. Germline loops: CDR1 MNHEY, CDR2 SVGAGI. Trimming stripped 6 bases from V and 7 bases from J, with 9 bases between. The CDR3 runs 11 residues.

This chain links TRBV19 with TRBJ1-5; TRBD1 agrees at 8 bases. Trimming at V came to 8 bases and at J to 7 bases, leaving 4 bases not matched to a gene. This CDR3 spans 12 amino acids. Looked up from germline, CDR1 is LNHDA and CDR2 is SQIVND (reference sequence). CDR3 DNA: TGTGCCAGTCGGACAGGGTGGCAGCCCCAGCATTTT. It yields the protein CASRTGWQPQHF.

CDR3: CASRARRETQYF. Here the CDR3 DNA reads TGTGCCAGCAGGGCTAGGAGGGAGACCCAGTACTTC. The chain has TRBV6-5 and TRBJ2-5; the D gene is possibly TRBD2 (5 bases). The germline V and J ends were trimmed by 6 bases and 5 bases, with 10 bases remaining between them. CDR3 size: 12 residues. CDR1 and CDR2 (germline): MNHEY, SVGAGI.

V and J are TRBV6-5 and TRBJ1-4; D is undetermined. Trimming cost V 4 bases and J 5 bases, with 17 bases left between them. The CDR3 has 16 residues. The germline V gene has CDR1 MNHEY and CDR2 SVGAGI. The CDR3 DNA is TGTGCCAGCAGTTTGAGGACCGTTACTAGGAATGAAAAACTGTTTTTT. Amino acids: CASSLRTVTRNEKLFF.

This clone was recorded once. This chain uses TRBV28 with TRBJ1-5; D ambiguous. Germline V lookup: CDR1 MDHEN, CDR2 SYDVKM. V was trimmed by 8 bases and J by 0 bases, leaving 8 bases between them. The CDR3 has 13 residues. The CDR3: CASHLSSNQPQHF. CDR3 nucleotide sequence: TGTGCCAGCCATTTGAGTAGCAATCAGCCCCAGCATTTT.

The genes are TRBV5-1 and TRBJ1-4; 11 bases align to TRBD1. This CDR3 spans 15 amino acids. The germline CDR1 and CDR2 sequences are SGHRS and YFSETQ. The junction had 7 bases not matched to a gene; V was cut back by 5 bases and J by 7 bases. In DNA, the CDR3 is TGCGCCAGCAGTCCTCTGGGACAGGGGGGTGAAAAACTGTTTTTT. Encoded protein: CASSPLGQGGEKLFF. The full variable domain, with the rest looked up from reference TRBV5-1 and TRBJ1-4, is KAGVTQTPRYLIKTRGQQVTLSCSPISGHRSVSWYQQTPGQGLQFLFEYFSETQRNKGNFPGRFSGRQFSNSRSEMNVSTLELGDSALYLCASSPLGQGGEKLFFGSGTQLSVL.

V gene TRBV18 combines with J gene TRBJ2-7; 9 bases are a match to TRBD1. J lost 2 bases, V lost 3 bases, and 2 bases had no gene match. Germline CDR1 reads KGHSH; CDR2 reads LQKENI. The CDR3 length is 14 residues. As DNA, the CDR3 is TGTGCCAGCTCACCCGACAGGGGGACCTACGAGCAGTACTTC. Its protein product is CASSPDRGTYEQYF.

The chain combines TRBV10-3 with TRBJ1-2; TRBD1 might be the D (5 bases). Germline V gene sequence: CDR1 ENHRY, CDR2 SYGVKD. The CDR3 is 16 amino acids. V lost 3 bases and J 8 bases, leaving 22 bases between the germline ends. This chain's CDR3 is CAISEHPERDWQGYTF. The CDR3, as DNA: TGTGCCATCAGTGAACACCCTGAAAGGGACTGGCAAGGCTACACCTTC.

This clone was recorded only once. V and J are TRBV20-1 and TRBJ2-7; no definite D call. The CDR3 loop spans 11 amino acids. Germline lookup yields CDR1 DFQATT and CDR2 SNEGSKA (reference sequence). Trimming shortened V by 2 bases and J by 6 bases, and 8 bases separated the two germline ends. CDR3 in DNA: TGCAGTGCTAGACGGTCGCCCGAGCAGTACTTC. This codes for CSARRSPEQYF.

The rearrangement uses TRBV7-2 and TRBJ2-5; D is perhaps TRBD2 (6 bases). The germline V gene has CDR1 SGHTA and CDR2 FQGNSA. V was cut by 4 bases and J by 2 bases, with 14 bases left in between. The CDR3 loop spans 15 amino acids. DNA of the CDR3: TGTGCCAGCAGCTCCGTGGCGGGGAGTCAAGAGACCCAGTACTTC. Translated, it gives CASSSVAGSQETQYF.

This chain uses TRBV5-6 with TRBJ1-2; TRBD1 aligns across 8 bases. Trimming cost V 4 bases and J 5 bases; bases outside gene matches: 10. CDR1 and CDR2 from the germline V gene are SGHDT and YYEEEE. This CDR3 spans 15 amino acids. The CDR3: CASSPRTGSSYGYTF. CDR3 bases: TGTGCCAGCAGCCCCCGGACAGGGTCTAGTTATGGCTACACCTTC. The variable domain in full, with the rest retrieved from reference TRBV5-6 and TRBJ1-2, is DAGVTQSPTHLIKTRGQQVTLRCSPKSGHDTVSWYQQALGQGPQFIFQYYEEEERQRGNFPDRFSGHQFPNYSSELNVNALLLGDSALYLCASSPRTGSSYGYTFGSGTRLTVV.

This chain links TRBV7-9 with TRBJ1-1; D uncertain. V lost 3 bases, J lost 5 bases, and 7 bases lay in between. This CDR3 has 12 residues. From germline, CDR1 is SEHNR and CDR2 FQNEAQ (reference sequence). CDR3 bases: TGTGCCAGCAGCTTCGTAGAAACTGAAGCTTTCTTT. It specifies CASSFVETEAFF.

In this sample, this clone turned up a few times. V is TRBV4-3 and J is TRBJ1-2; 9 bases match TRBD1. The CDR3 totals 18 residues. V dropped 5 bases and J dropped 6; count of bases not matched to a gene: 19. CDR1 and CDR2 from the germline V gene are LGHNA and YSLEER. The CDR3 sequence is CASSSPGEMGQGKNGYTF. CDR3 sequence (DNA): TGCGCCAGCAGCTCCCCCGGGGAAATGGGACAGGGAAAGAATGGCTACACCTTC.

The V call is TRBV28, the J call TRBJ2-7; 11 bases match TRBD1. With V trimmed by 10 bases and J by 7 bases, 15 bases remained unmatched. The CDR3 length is 15 residues. Germline CDR1 is MDHEN and CDR2 is SYDVKM. The CDR3 bases are TGTGCCACCGAGGGGGGTGGGACAGGGGGTTATGAGCAGTACTTC. It yields the protein CATEGGGTGGYEQYF. The full variable domain, in which reference TRBV28 and TRBJ2-7 provide the parts outside the CDR3, is DVKVTQSSRYLVKRTGEKVFLECVQDMDHENMFWYRQDPGLGLRLIYFSYDVKMKEKGDIPEGYSVSREKKERFSLILESASTNQTSMYLCATEGGGTGGYEQYFGPGTRLTVT.

The rearrangement joins TRBV9 to TRBJ1-2, with D hard to call. The germline CDR1 and CDR2 sequences are SGDLS and YYNGEE. V shed 5 bases and J shed 2 bases, with 10 bases lying between them. CDR3 size: 13 residues. CDR3 sequence (DNA): TGTGCCAGCAGGGGCCTGTCCAACTATGGCTACACCTTC. This codes for CASRGLSNYGYTF.

The chain couples TRBV19 to TRBJ1-5, with 9 bases aligning to TRBD1. The germline gives CDR1 LNHDA, CDR2 SQIVND (reference sequence). V lost 10 bases, J lost 1 base, and 14 bases stayed unmatched. The CDR3 is 17 amino acids. CDR3 in DNA: TGTGCCACCAAACCCGGGACAGGGATTCGAAGCAATCAGCCCCAGCATTTT. Amino acids: CATKPGTGIRSNQPQHF.

The V gene is TRBV15, the J gene TRBJ1-3; D perhaps matches TRBD1 (6 bases). Germline V gene data show CDR1 as LNHNV and CDR2 as YYDKDF (reference sequence). The CDR3 runs to 14 residues. V lost 0 bases to trimming and J lost 4 bases, with 7 bases between them. The CDR3 protein is CATSRDTGGNTIYF. The CDR3 DNA follows: TGTGCCACCAGCAGAGATACAGGGGGAAACACCATATATTTT.

In its sample, this clone was seen once. The chain combines TRBV5-4 with TRBJ2-1; perhaps TRBD1 as D (6 bases). Deletions cut 4 bases from V and 0 bases from J, with 14 bases between. Germline V CDR1 and CDR2: SGHNT, YYREEE (reference sequence). The CDR3 runs 16 residues. The CDR3 nucleotides read TGTGCCAGCAGCCGCCGGGACACCGGCTCCTACAATGAGCAGTTCTTC. Translating gives CASSRRDTGSYNEQFF.

About this clone: The junction shows a germline mismatch at one end, possibly a read error. The chain is built from TRBV6-1 and TRBJ1-2; D gene uncertain. The germline gives CDR1 MNHNS, CDR2 SASEGT. The CDR3 is 12 residues long. The CDR3 protein is CASTEDYYGYTF. DNA for the CDR3: TGTGCCAGCACTGAAGACTACTATGGCTACACCTTC.

The rearrangement uses TRBV19 and TRBJ1-5; D remains ambiguous. The V and J ends lost 7 bases and 4 bases respectively, with 17 bases between them. Germline V gene data show CDR1 as LNHDA and CDR2 as SQIVND (reference sequence). The CDR3 runs 15 residues. The CDR3 sequence: CASMSQTSKNQPQHF. CDR3 DNA: TGTGCCAGTATGAGTCAGACTTCGAAGAATCAGCCCCAGCATTTT.

The chain has TRBV28 and TRBJ2-2, with TRBD2 as a possible D gene (6 bases). The CDR3 loop spans 17 amino acids. V lost 6 bases, J lost 0 bases, and 17 bases lay in between. Germline assignment: CDR1 MDHEN and CDR2 SYDVKM. The CDR3 sequence is CASRPNWGGANTGELFF. CDR3 DNA: TGTGCCAGCAGGCCAAATTGGGGAGGCGCGAACACCGGGGAGCTGTTTTTT.